One sample yielded the 28 T cell receptor beta chains listed below, sequenced in a study of OX40 agonist ivuxolimab in advanced cancers. The receptor library was made with the immunoSEQ multiplex PCR assay. TCRdb re-hosts the immuneACCESS table, in-frame sequences only. Its copies lack some clones; in the studies checked, an unresolved V gene accounts for under half of them, and the cause for the rest is not known. The sample includes roughly 86,000 clones, with 80% to 95% observed a single time. The ten largest clonotypes hold roughly 1.1% of the sample. Material: CD4+ or CD8+ T cells sorted from blood, obtained in a trial of the OX40 agonist ivuxolimab. The receptors here all came from an adult with an advanced solid tumor such as melanoma, head and neck, liver or kidney cancer.

The chain couples TRBV6-5 to TRBJ1-3; a possible D gene is TRBD1 (6 bases). V was shortened by 8 bases and J by 3 bases, with 14 bases between the two germline ends. Germline V CDR1 and CDR2: MNHEY, SVGAGI. This CDR3 is 14 amino acids long. The CDR3 here is CASRDTGGGNTIYF. The DNA for the CDR3 is TGTGCCAGCCGGGACACCGGCGGTGGAAACACCATATATTTT.

The chain employs TRBV23-1 and TRBJ2-5; TRBD1 matches at 10 bases. TRBV23-1 is an ORF, and what it does is uncertain. The CDR3 runs 12 residues. Trimming cost V 8 bases and J 5 bases; bases outside gene matches: 2. The CDR3 nucleotides read TGCGCCAGCTTGGACAGGGGGGAGACCCAGTACTTC. It codes for CASLDRGETQYF.

V and J are TRBV9 and TRBJ2-3; unclear D gene. The CDR3 contains 16 residues. Germline V lookup: CDR1 SGDLS, CDR2 YYNGEE. V was pared by 0 bases and J by 7 bases, with 18 bases between. The CDR3: CASSVEVSSRLYTQYF. CDR3 bases: TGTGCCAGCAGCGTAGAGGTCTCATCCAGACTCTATACGCAGTATTTT.

J is TRBJ2-7 and V is TRBV28; D gene ambiguous. CDR1 and CDR2 (germline): MDHEN, SYDVKM. This CDR3 contains 12 residues. V was cut by 6 bases and J by 4 bases, with 10 bases left in between. CDR3 DNA: TGTGCCAGCAGCCGACACGGGTACGAGCAGTACTTC. This encodes CASSRHGYEQYF.

The chain is built from TRBV11-3 and TRBJ1-5, with D hard to call. The CDR3 has 14 amino acids. Per the germline V gene, CDR1 is SGHNT and CDR2 is YENEEA. V lost 3 bases and J lost 3, with 9 bases in between. CDR3 amino acids: CASSLDGPNQPQHF. The CDR3 nucleotides are TGTGCCAGCAGCTTGGACGGACCCAATCAGCCCCAGCATTTT.

V and J are TRBV5-6 and TRBJ2-7; tentative D call: TRBD1 (5 bases). CDR1 and CDR2 from the germline V gene are SGHDT and YYEEEE. V dropped 4 bases and J dropped 4 bases, with 12 bases sitting between them. The CDR3 loop spans 13 amino acids. CDR3 nucleotide sequence: TGTGCCAGCAGCAGGGGTAAAGGATACGAGCAGTACTTC. Encoded protein: CASSRGKGYEQYF.

This clone was counted once. This chain links TRBV19 with TRBJ1-2; no reliable D call. V was pared by 5 bases and J by 2 bases, with 12 bases between. The CDR3 spans 14 residues. The germline gives CDR1 LNHDA, CDR2 SQIVND (reference sequence). CDR3 in amino acids: CASSPPDRNYGYTF. CDR3 nucleotide sequence: TGTGCCAGTAGTCCGCCAGACCGAAACTATGGCTACACCTTC.

The rearrangement joins TRBV18 to TRBJ2-7; perhaps TRBD1 as D (5 bases). The CDR3 is made up of 15 amino acids. Germline-derived CDR1 and CDR2 are KGHSH and LQKENI. V gave up 1 base and J gave up 0 bases, with 10 bases separating them. This CDR3 reads CASSPQTASSYEQYF. The CDR3 DNA is TGTGCCAGCTCACCACAGACAGCGAGCTCCTACGAGCAGTACTTC.

The chain carries TRBV4-3 and TRBJ1-2; D is perhaps TRBD1 (5 bases). V dropped 1 base and J dropped 4 bases, with 16 bases sitting between them. The length of the CDR3 is 16 residues. Germline V gene lookup returns CDR1 LGHNA and CDR2 YSLEER. The CDR3 coding sequence is TGCGCCAGCAGCCAAGTGGGCCCAGGGTTCCCCTATGGCTACACCTTC. Residues: CASSQVGPGFPYGYTF.

The V and J genes are TRBV7-2 and TRBJ2-2; D might be TRBD2 (5 bases). Germline lookup yields CDR1 SGHTA and CDR2 FQGNSA. The V end was cut by 5 bases, the J end by 5 bases, with 15 bases between. CDR3 length: 15 residues. Written as DNA, the CDR3 is TGTGCCAGCAGCCGCGGTCGGGGTTCTACCGGGGAGCTGTTTTTT. Amino acid sequence: CASSRGRGSTGELFF. The variable domain in full, with the rest retrieved from reference TRBV7-2 and TRBJ2-2, is GAGVSQSPSNKVTEKGKDVELRCDPISGHTALYWYRQSLGQGLEFLIYFQGNSAPDKSGLPSDRFSAERTGGSVSTLTIQRTQQEDSAVYLCASSRGRGSTGELFFGEGSRLTVL.

This rearrangement joins TRBV10-3 to TRBJ2-5, with D possibly TRBD1 on 6 matching bases. This CDR3 is built from 16 residues. Trimming took off 8 bases at V and 4 bases at J, with 23 bases between the two ends. Germline V lookup: CDR1 ENHRY, CDR2 SYGVKD. The CDR3 DNA sequence: TGTGCCATCGCCCCCTCCAGGGGCTCTACAGGAGAGACCCAGTACTTC. Translating it yields CAIAPSRGSTGETQYF.

This clone was recorded once. The V and J genes are TRBV5-1 and TRBJ1-2; D not resolved. Trimming removed 0 bases at V and 4 bases at J, with 19 bases between. CDR1 SGHRS and CDR2 YFSETQ come from the germline V gene. The CDR3 sequence is 17 residues long. The CDR3 spells CASSLDLAARQGYGYTF. CDR3 sequence (DNA): TGCGCCAGCAGCTTGGATTTGGCTGCTAGGCAAGGCTATGGCTACACCTTC.

This sequence joins TRBV27 and TRBJ1-1; weak D call: TRBD1 (6 bases). CDR3 length: 13 amino acids. Per the germline V gene, CDR1 is MNHEY and CDR2 is SMNVEV (reference sequence). V was shortened by 2 bases and J by 4 bases, with 8 bases between the two germline ends. The CDR3 nucleotides read TGTGCCAGCAGTTTAGGACAGCGCACTGAAGCTTTCTTT. This gives the protein CASSLGQRTEAFF.

The rearrangement links TRBV6-6 to TRBJ1-5; 8 bases match TRBD1. The ends lost 7 bases at V and 2 bases at J; junction bases unmatched: 4. The CDR3 runs 14 residues. From germline, CDR1 is MNHNY and CDR2 SVGAGI (reference sequence). CDR3 in amino acids: CASKQGGGNQPQHF. The CDR3 DNA is TGTGCCAGCAAACAGGGGGGGGGCAATCAGCCCCAGCATTTT.

The chain recombines TRBV11-2 with TRBJ2-5, with D perhaps given as TRBD1 or TRBD2 (5 bases each). The CDR3 is made up of 14 amino acids. The germline V gene encodes CDR1 SGHAT and CDR2 FQNNGV. The ends were cut back, 5 bases at V and 1 base at J, with 11 bases in the middle. The CDR3 protein is CASSPGTAQETQYF. The CDR3 DNA reads TGTGCCAGCAGCCCAGGGACCGCCCAAGAGACCCAGTACTTC.

This chain links TRBV7-2 with TRBJ2-1; D is unresolved. This CDR3 comprises 11 residues. V lost 2 bases to trimming and J lost 8 bases, with 4 bases between them. Germline V gene data show CDR1 as SGHTA and CDR2 as FQGNSA. In nucleotides, the CDR3 is TGTGCCAGCAGCTTACAGTATGAGCAGTTCTTC. The encoded protein is CASSLQYEQFF.

The rearrangement joins TRBV5-1 to TRBJ2-3, with D unclear. V lost 1 base, J lost 5 bases, and 11 bases lay in between. The CDR3 covers 14 residues. Germline lookup yields CDR1 SGHRS and CDR2 YFSETQ. The CDR3 spells CASSLKGVKDTQYF. The CDR3 coding sequence is TGCGCCAGCAGCTTGAAAGGAGTAAAAGATACGCAGTATTTT.

V usage is TRBV2 and J usage is TRBJ1-5; D is possibly TRBD1 (6 bases). CDR1 is SNHLY, CDR2 FYNNEI, per germline. V was shortened by 6 bases and J by 2 bases, with 11 bases between the two germline ends. This CDR3 has 14 amino acids. For the CDR3, the DNA is TGTGCCAGCAGCTTACAGGGTGGCAATCAGCCCCAGCATTTT. Residues: CASSLQGGNQPQHF. The whole variable domain, filled in from reference TRBV2 and TRBJ1-5, reads EPEVTQTPSHQVTQMGQEVILRCVPISNHLYFYWYRQILGQKVEFLVSFYNNEISEKSEIFDDQFSVERPDGSNFTLKIRSTKLEDSAMYFCASSLQGGNQPQHFGDGTRLSIL.

The chain combines TRBV6-5 with TRBJ2-2; weak D call: TRBD2 (5 bases). Trimming shortened V by 5 bases and J by 2 bases, and 12 bases separated the two germline ends. Germline assignment: CDR1 MNHEY and CDR2 SVGAGI. CDR3 size: 15 residues. Here the CDR3 DNA reads TGTGCCAGCAGTCGCGGGTGGATCAACACCGGGGAGCTGTTTTTT. Its protein product is CASSRGWINTGELFF.

About this clone: One junction end does not reproduce the germline sequence, and a read error may be involved. The J gene is TRBJ2-5, the V gene TRBV30, with a tentative D call TRBD2 (7 bases). CDR1 GTSNPN and CDR2 SVGIG come from the germline V gene (reference sequence). This CDR3 spans 15 amino acids. Here the CDR3 DNA reads TGTGCCTGGAGTGGAGGGGGAGGGCCCTCAGAGACCCGGTACTTC. Translation: CAWSGGGGPSETRYF.

This chain links TRBV6-5 with TRBJ1-1; D perhaps matches TRBD1 (5 bases). CDR1 is MNHEY and CDR2 is SVGAGI in the germline V gene. This CDR3 spans 11 amino acids. V lost 7 bases, J lost 7 bases, and 10 bases lay in between. For the CDR3, the DNA is TGTGCCAGCATCCGGGGGAATGAAGCTTTCTTT. It specifies CASIRGNEAFF.

This chain connects TRBV18 to TRBJ2-7; TRBD2 matches at 10 bases. Trimming at V came to 6 bases and at J to 1 base, leaving 12 bases not matched to a gene. CDR3 length equals 17 residues. Germline V gives CDR1 KGHSH, CDR2 LQKENI. CDR3 region: CASSSITGTSVSYEQYF. DNA for the CDR3: TGTGCCAGCTCCTCGATCACCGGGACTAGCGTATCCTACGAGCAGTACTTC.

This chain joins TRBV29-1 and TRBJ1-1; possibly TRBD1 for D (5 bases). Germline V gene lookup returns CDR1 SQVTM and CDR2 ANQGSEA. The CDR3 is 13 amino acids. CDR3 residues: CSGRWGGNTEAFF. CDR3 DNA: TGCAGTGGACGGTGGGGCGGAAACACTGAAGCTTTCTTT. The variable domain in full, with the rest retrieved from reference TRBV29-1 and TRBJ1-1, is SAVISQKPSRDICQRGTSLTIQCQVDSQVTMMFWYRQQPGQSLTLIATANQGSEATYESGFVIDKFPISRPNLTFSTLTVSNMSPEDSSIYLCSGRWGGNTEAFFGQGTRLTVV.

This chain uses TRBV6-1 with TRBJ2-7, with 7 positions matching TRBD2. This CDR3 is 15 amino acids long. Trimming cost V 0 bases and J 1 base; bases outside gene matches: 3. Germline V gene data show CDR1 as MNHNS and CDR2 as SASEGT. The DNA of the CDR3 is TGTGCCAGCAGTGAAGCGGGAGGGCGGTCCTACGAGCAGTACTTC. Translated, it gives CASSEAGGRSYEQYF.

Details on this clone: Relative to the germline gene, one junction end is altered; a read error may explain this. The CDR3 region has the DNA TGTGCCAGTAGTGCGGGACACCTCCAAGAGGCCCAGTACTTC. It encodes CASSAGHLQEAQYF. V gene TRBV19 combines with J gene TRBJ2-5; D may correspond to TRBD1 or TRBD2 (6 bases each). Germline V gives CDR1 LNHDA, CDR2 SQIVND (reference sequence). The length of the CDR3 is 14 residues.

J is TRBJ2-2 and V is TRBV18; D ambiguous. CDR1 is KGHSH, CDR2 LQKENI, per germline. This CDR3 region has 15 residues. The V and J ends lost 3 bases and 4 bases respectively, with 12 bases between them. The CDR3 loop reads CASSPQASGTGELFF. The CDR3 nucleotides read TGTGCCAGCTCACCTCAGGCTTCGGGCACCGGGGAGCTGTTTTTT.

Only one count was recorded for this clone. This CDR3 reads CASRGTSGSSATQYF. The DNA for the CDR3 is TGTGCCAGCAGAGGGACTAGCGGGAGTTCAGCTACGCAGTATTTT. The rearrangement joins TRBV16 to TRBJ2-3; 14 nucleotides line up with TRBD2. The germline V gene encodes CDR1 KGHSY and CDR2 FQNENV. The CDR3 is 15 residues long. Germline trimming cut 6 bases from V and 8 bases from J; bases unmatched to any gene: 7.

In this sample, this clone turned up a few times. The same CDR3 can be traced to other DNA sequences in this sample. The V call is TRBV12-5, the J call TRBJ1-3, with unresolved D. The germline V gene has CDR1 LGHNT and CDR2 FRNRAP. The V end lost 1 base, the J end lost 10 bases, and 8 bases lay between the germline ends. This CDR3 comprises 12 residues. The CDR3 loop is CASGLESETIYF. As DNA, the CDR3 is TGTGCTAGTGGTTTGGAGTCAGAAACCATATATTTT.